The 3 T cell receptor beta chains listed next were all sequenced from one sample in a study of blood T cell repertoires in COVID-19. Repertoires were generated with immunoSEQ multiplex PCR, while TCRdb's copy carries only in-frame clones and drops some. Among fewer than 350,000 clones, approximately 90% were seen once, and the ten largest hold roughly 2%. Sequenced input: PBMCs or T cells enriched from blood (not recorded which). These receptors were taken from a woman aged 55-70 years in a cohort exposed to, infected with or recovered from COVID-19 (not recorded which).

This clone occurred a few times. The identical CDR3 is also encoded by other nucleotide sequences in the sample. The J gene is TRBJ1-5, the V gene TRBV28, with D maybe TRBD1 (5 bases). CDR3 length: 12 residues. In germline, CDR1 is MDHEN, CDR2 SYDVKM. V shed 9 bases and J shed 4 bases, with 10 bases lying between them. The CDR3 DNA sequence: TGTGCCAGTGGGGGGGGGAATCAGCCCCAGCATTTT. Translation: CASGGGNQPQHF.

The rearrangement uses TRBV7-2 and TRBJ2-7; tentatively, D is TRBD1 (5 bases). CDR1 is SGHTA and CDR2 is FQGNSA in the germline V gene. The length of the CDR3 is 14 residues. Trimming removed 5 bases from V and 0 bases from J, with 11 bases in between. This chain's CDR3 is CASSDSFDSYEQYF. CDR3 in DNA: TGTGCCAGCAGCGACAGCTTTGACTCCTACGAGCAGTACTTC.

Only one count was recorded for this clone. This chain joins TRBV3-1 (or the pseudogene TRBV3-2) and TRBJ2-7; D not certain. Germline CDR1 and CDR2: LGHDT and YNNKEL (reference sequence). The germline V and J ends were trimmed by 2 bases and 4 bases, with 6 bases remaining between them. The CDR3 is 12 amino acids. The CDR3 sequence: CASSQKEYEQYF. The DNA for the CDR3 is TGTGCCAGCAGCCAAAAAGAGTACGAGCAGTACTTC.